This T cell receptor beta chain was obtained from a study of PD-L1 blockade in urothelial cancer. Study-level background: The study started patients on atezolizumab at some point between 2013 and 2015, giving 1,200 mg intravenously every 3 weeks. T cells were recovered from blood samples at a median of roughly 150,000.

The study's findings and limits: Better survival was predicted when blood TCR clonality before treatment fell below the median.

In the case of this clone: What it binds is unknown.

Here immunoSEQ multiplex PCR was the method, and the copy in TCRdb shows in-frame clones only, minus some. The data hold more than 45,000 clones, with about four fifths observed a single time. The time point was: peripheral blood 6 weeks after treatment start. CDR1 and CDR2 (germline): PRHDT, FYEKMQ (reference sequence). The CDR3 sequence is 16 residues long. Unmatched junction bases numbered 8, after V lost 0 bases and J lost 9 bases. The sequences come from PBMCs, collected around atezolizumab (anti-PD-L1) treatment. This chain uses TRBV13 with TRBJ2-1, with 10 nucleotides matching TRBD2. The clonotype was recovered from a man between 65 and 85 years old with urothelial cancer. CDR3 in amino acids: CASSLGAGVAGGEQFF. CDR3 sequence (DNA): TGTGCCAGCAGCTTAGGGGCCGGGGTAGCGGGAGGTGAGCAGTTCTTC.